Below, 19 T cell receptor beta chains from the same sample are listed, as sequenced in a study of pediatric ulcerative colitis. Repertoires were generated with immunoSEQ multiplex PCR, while TCRdb's copy carries only in-frame clones and drops some. The sample has 44,000 or so clones, around 79% seen once. One to two pinch biopsies were taken from the rectum during colonoscopy. Material for sequencing was gut tissue. All receptors come from a girl between 10 and 17 years old with moderate ulcerative colitis.

CDR3 sequence reads: CASSLDRGNTIYF. The CDR3 DNA is TGTGCCAGCAGCTTAGACAGAGGAAACACCATATATTTT. The chain recombines TRBV7-8 with TRBJ1-3; D remains unclear. The CDR3 runs to 13 residues. Germline V lookup: CDR1 SGHVS, CDR2 FQNEAQ. Trimming cost V 1 base and J 4 bases, with 5 bases left between them.

The chain uses TRBV11-2 and TRBJ2-4, with TRBD2 as a possible D gene (5 bases). V dropped 3 bases and J dropped 8 bases, with 14 bases sitting between them. The CDR3 extends over 14 amino acids. CDR1 is SGHAT and CDR2 is FQNNGV in the germline V gene. The CDR3 nucleotides are TGTGCCAGCAGCTTTCGGGTGGGGAGCGACATTCAGTACTTC. It codes for CASSFRVGSDIQYF.

This clone was counted between two and nine times. V is TRBV6-1 and J is TRBJ1-5; tentatively, D is TRBD1 (5 bases). This CDR3 contains 12 residues. Trimming removed 11 bases from V and 5 bases from J, with 13 bases in between. CDR1 and CDR2 (germline): MNHNS, SASEGT. Written as DNA, the CDR3 is TGTGCCGGTGGGACGGGTGATCAGCCCCAGCATTTT. It encodes CAGGTGDQPQHF.

CDR3 sequence (DNA): TGTGCCAGCAGTTTCGGGACAGCCCAAGAGACCCAGTACTTC. Translated, it gives CASSFGTAQETQYF. The gene calls are TRBV6-1 and TRBJ2-5, with 7 bases fitting TRBD1. Trimming removed 5 bases from V and 1 base from J; junction bases left unmatched: 4. CDR1 is MNHNS and CDR2 is SASEGT in the germline V gene. CDR3 length: 14 amino acids.

The CDR3 bases are TGTGCCAGCAGCTCCGCGGGGACAGGCTACGAGCAGTACTTC. It yields the protein CASSSAGTGYEQYF. The chain links TRBV7-9 to TRBJ2-7; 8 nucleotides align to TRBD1. Trimming removed 4 bases from V and 3 bases from J; junction bases left unmatched: 5. The CDR3 runs 14 residues. The germline V gene has CDR1 SEHNR and CDR2 FQNEAQ (reference sequence).

The genes are TRBV5-1 and TRBJ2-5; TRBD1 matches at 7 bases. V dropped 7 bases and J dropped 4; count of bases not matched to a gene: 7. The CDR3 consists of 13 residues. Germline V gene data show CDR1 as SGHRS and CDR2 as YFSETQ. CDR3 in DNA: TGCGCCAGCGGGCAGACAGGGATAGAGACCCAGTACTTC. Encoded protein: CASGQTGIETQYF.

This clone was detected a few times. J is TRBJ1-2 and V is TRBV4-2; D is undetermined. The germline V gene has CDR1 LGHNA and CDR2 YNFKEQ. There are 13 residues in the CDR3. Deletions cut 3 bases from V and 7 bases from J, with 12 bases between. CDR3 bases: TGTGCCAGCAGCCAGGGTACAGATCGTGGCTACACCTTC. Amino acids: CASSQGTDRGYTF.

The sample holds a few counts of this clone. The J gene is TRBJ1-5, the V gene TRBV7-2, with D perhaps matching TRBD1 (5 bases). The ends were cut back, 3 bases at V and 7 bases at J, with 19 bases in the middle. This CDR3 has 16 residues. The germline V gene has CDR1 SGHTA and CDR2 FQGNSA. The CDR3 here is CASSFQPGLGPQPQHF. CDR3 bases: TGTGCCAGCAGCTTTCAACCGGGACTCGGACCCCAGCCCCAGCATTTT.

The rearrangement joins TRBV5-4 to TRBJ2-1; unclear D gene. The ends were cut back, 3 bases at V and 9 bases at J, with 10 bases in the middle. This CDR3 has 12 amino acids. Germline V CDR1 and CDR2: SGHNT, YYREEE (reference sequence). The chain's CDR3 is CASSSFFGEQFF. Here the CDR3 DNA reads TGTGCCAGCAGCTCTTTTTTTGGTGAGCAGTTCTTC.

V is TRBV7-3 and J is TRBJ2-2; 11 nucleotides line up with TRBD2. The germline gives CDR1 SGHTA, CDR2 FQGTGA. The ends lost 4 bases at V and 5 bases at J; junction bases unmatched: 9. This CDR3 has 17 amino acids. As DNA, the CDR3 is TGTGCCAGCAGCTCCGGGACTAGCGGTCCTAGGACCGGGGAGCTGTTTTTT. This sequence encodes CASSSGTSGPRTGELFF.

The chain joins TRBV29-1 to TRBJ2-5; 14 positions match TRBD2. Germline V gives CDR1 SQVTM, CDR2 ANQGSEA. Trimming took 5 bases from V and 5 from J; bases not matched to a gene: 1. The CDR3 length is 13 residues. CDR3 DNA sequence: TGCAGCGTTAGGACTAGCGGGGGGGAGACCCAGTACTTC. Its protein product is CSVRTSGGETQYF.

Remarks on this clone: The DNA is omitted, as the CDR3 cannot be located on it reliably, and the CDR3 follows TCRdb's listing. V gene TRBV5-4 combines with J gene TRBJ2-3; TRBD1, the D gene given by the table, was not confirmed from the DNA. The CDR3 is 12 amino acids long, termini counted. Germline V gene lookup returns CDR1 SGHNT and CDR2 YYREEE (reference sequence). The CDR3 reads CASSWGTGALAF.

This chain uses TRBV20-1 with TRBJ2-7; the D is unclear. V lost 7 bases and J lost 0, with 7 bases in between. The CDR3 covers 11 residues. Germline loops: CDR1 DFQATT, CDR2 SNEGSKA (reference sequence). The CDR3 protein is CSVYNSYEQYF. In nucleotides, the CDR3 is TGCAGTGTTTACAACTCCTACGAGCAGTACTTC.

V and J are TRBV5-8 and TRBJ1-4; D call uncertain. The CDR3 is made up of 15 amino acids. V lost 4 bases and J 6 bases, leaving 16 bases between the germline ends. Per germline, CDR1 SGHTS and CDR2 YDEGEE. The CDR3 bases are TGTGCCAGCAGCCCAGGTTCCTACCGGGATGAAAAACTGTTTTTT. As protein: CASSPGSYRDEKLFF.

This clone was seen a few times. This rearrangement joins TRBV19 to TRBJ1-5; D perhaps matches TRBD1 (5 bases). CDR3 length equals 15 residues. Trimming shortened V by 3 bases and J by 3 bases, and 12 bases separated the two germline ends. The germline V gene has CDR1 LNHDA and CDR2 SQIVND (reference sequence). The CDR3 reads CASSIVEGYNQPQHF. DNA of the CDR3: TGTGCCAGTAGTATCGTTGAGGGGTACAATCAGCCCCAGCATTTT.

The J gene is TRBJ1-3, the V gene TRBV19; 8 nucleotides agree with TRBD1. Looked up from germline, CDR1 is LNHDA and CDR2 is SQIVND (reference sequence). Trimming cost V 5 bases and J 2 bases; bases outside gene matches: 5. This CDR3 comprises 15 residues. DNA for the CDR3: TGTGCCAGTAGTCCCCAGGGGGCTGCTGGAAACACCATATATTTT. Translating it yields CASSPQGAAGNTIYF.

The J gene is TRBJ1-1, the V gene TRBV6-6; TRBD1 agrees at 7 bases. J lost 6 bases, V lost 6 bases, and 10 bases had no gene match. Germline V CDR1 and CDR2: MNHNY, SVGAGI (reference sequence). This CDR3 region has 14 residues. CDR3 residues: CASRSLTGESEAFF. For the CDR3, the DNA is TGTGCCAGCAGAAGCCTCACAGGGGAATCTGAAGCTTTCTTT.

The J gene is TRBJ2-1, the V gene TRBV15; 9 nucleotides match TRBD1. CDR3 length equals 15 residues. CDR1 and CDR2 (germline): LNHNV, YYDKDF (reference sequence). V lost 4 bases to trimming and J lost 0 bases; unmatched junction nucleotides: 1. CDR3 in amino acids: CATSTDRGSYNEQFF. The CDR3 DNA sequence: TGTGCCACCAGCACGGACAGGGGCTCCTACAATGAGCAGTTCTTC.

This clone is medium-sized by share. This sequence joins TRBV9 and TRBJ2-3; tentatively, D is TRBD1 or TRBD2 (5 bases each). CDR3 size: 13 residues. The V end was cut by 3 bases, the J end by 2 bases, with 7 bases between. CDR1 is SGDLS and CDR2 is YYNGEE in the germline V gene. CDR3 DNA sequence: TGTGCCAGCAGCGAGGGACCCACAGATACGCAGTATTTT. Amino acids: CASSEGPTDTQYF.